These T cell receptor beta chains were read from a single sample in a study of regulatory and conventional T cells in RAG deficiency. The repertoire was sequenced with immunoSEQ multiplex PCR; TCRdb's copy has only in-frame clones and lacks some. This table has over 7,000 clones, more than 75% appearing once. In addition, the sample was reused for a study of regulatory T cells.

Sample: CD127- CD25+ CD4+ Tregs sorted from blood. Receptor source: a human donor in good health. Both conserved end residues are part of each CDR3. The order of the fields is clone size, V gene, J gene, CDR3 length, D gene, CDR3 protein, CDR3 DNA. A D gene is named only where the DNA matches it firmly. A row's size may be missing; if present it is once, few, many or a size class.

.	TRBV10-3	TRBJ1-2	19	TRBD1	CAISQNPGTGGPLLYGYTF	TGTGCCATCAGTCAGAATCCCGGGACAGGGGGCCCCCTCCTCTATGGCTACACCTTC
.	TRBV5-8	TRBJ2-1	13	TRBD1	CASSSDRGGEQFF	TGTGCCAGCAGCTCAGACAGGGGTGGTGAGCAGTTCTTC
once	TRBV19	TRBJ1-3	20	.	CASSPLGIQAEAFSGNTIYF	TGTGCCAGTAGTCCACTGGGGATACAGGCTGAGGCCTTCTCTGGAAACACCATATATTTT
.	TRBV7-2	TRBJ1-2	13	TRBD1	CASSPDRNYGYTF	TGTGCCAGCAGCCCGGACAGGAACTATGGCTACACCTTC
.	TRBV7-2	TRBJ2-7	15	TRBD2	CASSLGVAGGYEQYF	TGCGCCAGCAGCTTAGGTGTAGCGGGGGGTTACGAGCAGTACTTC
.	TRBV28	TRBJ1-1	16	TRBD1	CASSLGDRGYSTEAFF	TGTGCCAGCAGTTTGGGGGACAGGGGATATAGCACTGAAGCTTTCTTT
.	TRBV7-2	TRBJ2-7	15	TRBD2	CASSLGVAGGYEQYF	TGTGCCAGCAGCTTAGGTGTAGCGGGGGGTTACGAGCAGTACTTC
.	TRBV15	TRBJ2-3	18	TRBD2	CATSSGTSGGTSTDTQYF	TGTGCCACCAGCAGTGGAACTAGCGGGGGGACCAGCACAGATACGCAGTATTTT
.	TRBV5-5	TRBJ1-2	15	TRBD1	CASSLAGQGNYGYTF	TGTGCCAGCAGCTTGGCAGGACAGGGGAACTATGGCTACACCTTC
.	TRBV7-9	TRBJ1-3	16	TRBD1	CASSLAGTGPGNTIYF	TGTGCCAGCAGCTTAGCTGGGACAGGGCCTGGAAACACCATATATTTT
.	TRBV4-3	TRBJ1-6	15	.	CASSQVPVANSPLHF	TGCGCCAGCAGCCAAGTCCCAGTAGCCAATTCACCCCTCCACTTT
once	TRBV4-1	TRBJ2-7	15	TRBD1	CASSQPGQGSYEQYF	TGCGCCAGCAGCCAGCCGGGACAGGGATCCTACGAGCAGTACTTC
.	TRBV30	TRBJ2-1	14	.	CAWSSVSGVNEQFF	TGTGCCTGGAGTTCTGTCTCGGGGGTGAATGAGCAGTTCTTC
.	TRBV19	TRBJ1-2	13	.	CASSPREGDGYTF	TGTGCCAGTAGTCCCCGAGAGGGGGATGGCTACACCTTC